A single sample gave rise to the 21 T cell receptor beta chains below, sequenced in a study of T cell repertoires in cytomegalovirus infection. What these receptors recognize is not known. TCRdb redid the calling of the reads with MiXCR, one entry per CDR3 protein. This sample has some 920,000 distinct CDR3 sequences, with approximately 30% found just once. This specimen was cultured CD8+ T cells from PBMCs, taken from culture after CMV antigen stimulation. These receptors were collected from a human donor in good health (CMV status not recorded). Some clones in this sample may be carry-over from other donors' samples.

This clonotype was seen a few times. This chain joins TRBV19 and TRBJ2-7, with D possibly matching TRBD2 (7 bases). Trimming took off 4 bases at V and 2 bases at J, with 12 bases between the two ends. Per the germline V gene, CDR1 is LNHDA and CDR2 is SQIVND (reference sequence). The CDR3 is 14 amino acids. CDR3 sequence reads: CASSTGEGPYEQYF. CDR3 DNA sequence: TGTGCCAGTAGTACAGGGGAGGGCCCCTACGAGCAGTACTTC.

This clonotype was recorded at least ten times. This chain joins TRBV7-8 and TRBJ2-3; D gene unclear. CDR1 is SGHVS and CDR2 is FQNEAQ in the germline V gene. The CDR3 length is 15 residues. Trimming took 2 bases from V and 4 from J, leaving 13 bases between them. Here the CDR3 reads CASSLSTGRPDTQYF. CDR3 nucleotide sequence: TGTGCCAGCAGCTTATCGACGGGCCGGCCAGATACGCAGTATTTT.

This clonotype was detected ten times or more. J is TRBJ2-2 and V is TRBV7-6; 9 nucleotides agree with TRBD1. The J segment lost 6 bases and the V segment lost 3 bases, leaving 8 bases of the junction unmatched. The CDR3 covers 16 residues. Germline CDR1 SGHVS, CDR2 FNYEAQ. The CDR3 sequence is CASSFARDRVAGELFF. The CDR3 DNA reads as TGTGCCAGCAGCTTCGCCCGGGACAGGGTTGCCGGGGAGCTGTTTTTT.

V is TRBV18 and J is TRBJ2-4, with D perhaps being TRBD1 or TRBD2 (5 bases each). Between the trimmed V and J ends, which lost 3 bases and 8 bases, there was a span of 14 bases. Germline V lookup: CDR1 KGHSH, CDR2 LQKENI. The CDR3 length is 14 residues. The CDR3 sequence is CASSPRDHSDIQYF. CDR3 sequence (DNA): TGTGCCAGCTCACCGAGGGACCATTCGGACATTCAGTACTTC.

The DNA for the CDR3 is TGTGCCAGCAGCCAGCCGGGGGGTACCTACAATGAGCAGTTCTTC. Translating it yields CASSQPGGTYNEQFF. The J gene is TRBJ2-1, the V gene TRBV4-2, with 7 positions matching TRBD2. Trimming took 3 bases from V and 2 from J; bases not matched to a gene: 4. Germline assignment: CDR1 LGHNA and CDR2 YNFKEQ. The CDR3 runs 15 residues.

This clonotype was recorded only once. The chain has TRBV27 and TRBJ2-5; weak D call: TRBD2 (5 bases). The CDR3 runs to 12 residues. CDR1 is MNHEY, CDR2 SMNVEV, per germline (reference sequence). V gave up 10 bases and J gave up 4 bases, with 13 bases separating them. This CDR3 reads CATGMSLETQYF. As DNA, the CDR3 is TGTGCCACCGGGATGAGTCTAGAGACCCAGTACTTC.

Concerning this clonotype itself: Mismatch with germline at one junction end may stem from a read error. The V call is TRBV7-9, the J call TRBJ2-3, with TRBD2 identical over 10 bases. Germline values: CDR1 SEHNR, CDR2 FQNEAQ (reference sequence). The CDR3 loop spans 15 amino acids. The CDR3 DNA reads TGTGCCAGCAGCCTAGCGGGGGATTACACAGATACGCAGTATTTT. Protein sequence: CASSLAGDYTDTQYF.

Remarks on this clonotype: Relative to the germline gene, one junction end is altered; a read error may explain this. The gene calls are TRBV27 and TRBJ2-7; 7 positions match TRBD1. The length of the CDR3 is 15 residues. CDR1 and CDR2 (germline): MNHEY, SMNVEV (reference sequence). Here the CDR3 reads CVSRLLSTGVGEQYF. Written as DNA, the CDR3 is TGTGTCAGCAGGTTGCTGTCTACAGGGGTTGGCGAGCAGTACTTC.

The CDR3 here is CASKSREEHGYTF. CDR3 in DNA: TGTGCCAGCAAGTCCAGGGAGGAGCATGGCTACACCTTC. This chain connects TRBV27 to TRBJ1-2; perhaps TRBD1 as D (5 bases). With 7 bases removed from V and 6 bases from J, the gap between germline ends came to 15 bases. CDR3 length: 13 residues. The germline V gene has CDR1 MNHEY and CDR2 SMNVEV (reference sequence).

The chain joins TRBV12-3 or TRBV12-4 to TRBJ2-7; D remains ambiguous. V lost 6 bases and J 4 bases, leaving 16 bases between the germline ends. The CDR3 covers 14 residues. CDR3 coding DNA: TGTGCCAGCAGCCCAACTCCGACCCATTACGAGCAGTACGTC. Translation gives CASSPTPTHYEQYV.

Concerning this clonotype: One end of the junction fails to match germline, which may point to a read error. This sequence joins TRBV6-5 and TRBJ1-1; 12 nucleotides agree with TRBD1. The germline gives CDR1 MNHEY, CDR2 SVGAGI. This CDR3 is built from 18 residues. The CDR3 bases are TGTGCCAACAGTTACTCGTTAGGGACAGGGGGCCTGAACACTGAAGCTTTCTTT. Translated, it gives CANSYSLGTGGLNTEAFF.

The chain combines TRBV6-1 with TRBJ2-2; the D call may be TRBD1 or TRBD2 (5 bases each). Germline V gives CDR1 MNHNS, CDR2 SASEGT. Trimming took off 8 bases at V and 4 bases at J, with 17 bases between the two ends. The CDR3 has 15 amino acids. For the CDR3, the DNA is TGTGCCAGCTGGGAGTGGCAGGGTTCCACCGGGGAGCTGTTTTTT. Amino acids: CASWEWQGSTGELFF.

The count of this clonotype is one. The rearrangement links TRBV10-2 to TRBJ2-2; possible D gene TRBD2, 5 bases. The V end was cut by 0 bases, the J end by 6 bases, with 14 bases between. This CDR3 is built from 16 residues. The V gene's germline CDR1 is WSHSY and CDR2 SAAADI. CDR3: CASSESRTYGAGELFF. The CDR3, as DNA: TGCGCCAGCAGTGAGTCCCGGACTTACGGCGCCGGGGAGCTGTTTTTT.

The chain recombines TRBV7-9 with TRBJ2-3; D gene unclear. Trimming removed 7 bases at V and 4 bases at J, with 9 bases between. CDR3 length: 12 amino acids. CDR1 and CDR2 from the germline V gene are SEHNR and FQNEAQ (reference sequence). CDR3 sequence: CASTPVADTQYF. In nucleotides, the CDR3 is TGTGCCAGCACCCCCGTGGCAGATACGCAGTATTTT.

The V call is TRBV6-5, the J call TRBJ1-1; 9 nucleotides match TRBD1. The CDR3 has 15 amino acids. The V segment lost 2 bases and the J segment 5 bases; nucleotides outside the gene matches: 6. The V gene's germline CDR1 is MNHEY and CDR2 SVGAGI. CDR3 DNA sequence: TGTGCCAGCAGTTACCGGGGACAGGGCGGGACTGAAGCTTTCTTT. It codes for CASSYRGQGGTEAFF.

The chain carries TRBV7-6 and TRBJ2-2; D possibly matches TRBD1 or TRBD2 (5 bases each). V was trimmed by 5 bases and J by 6 bases, leaving 13 bases between them. Per germline, CDR1 SGHVS and CDR2 FNYEAQ. The CDR3 contains 14 residues. The CDR3 region has the DNA TGTGCCAGCAGCCCCCTTCCGGGGCCCGGGGAGCTGTTTTTT. As protein: CASSPLPGPGELFF.

The J gene is TRBJ2-1, the V gene TRBV11-2; no firm D call. Trimming shortened V by 2 bases and J by 4 bases, and 15 bases separated the two germline ends. The CDR3 runs 16 residues. Germline loops: CDR1 SGHAT, CDR2 FQNNGV. In DNA form, the CDR3 reads TGTGCCAGCAGCTTAATAGGGCCTTCCCTTTACAATGAGCAGTTCTTC. Its translation: CASSLIGPSLYNEQFF.

This clonotype was seen a few times. The V call is TRBV6-2 or TRBV6-3, the J call TRBJ2-7; TRBD2 might be the D (5 bases). CDR3 length: 15 amino acids. From germline, CDR1 is MNHEY and CDR2 SVGEGT. V lost 0 bases and J 3 bases, leaving 12 bases between the germline ends. CDR3 region: CASSYSRGKGYEQYV. The CDR3 region has the DNA TGTGCCAGCAGTTACTCAAGAGGGAAAGGCTACGAGCAGTACGTC.

This clonotype came up a few times. The chain combines TRBV27 with TRBJ1-1; a possible D gene is TRBD1 (5 bases). V lost 4 bases and J lost 4, with 13 bases in between. The CDR3 is made up of 14 amino acids. Germline loops: CDR1 MNHEY, CDR2 SMNVEV (reference sequence). The CDR3 DNA reads TGTGCCAGCAGTTCCTGGATAAGGGGCACTGAAGCTTTCTTT. It encodes CASSSWIRGTEAFF.

This chain connects TRBV7-9 to TRBJ2-1; the match to TRBD2 covers 10 bases. Looked up from germline, CDR1 is SEHNR and CDR2 is FQNEAQ (reference sequence). This CDR3 spans 15 amino acids. The ends lost 5 bases at V and 9 bases at J; junction bases unmatched: 10. CDR3 nucleotides: TGTGCCAGCAGCCGAGCGGGGGGGCCGCGGGGTGAGCAGTTCTTC. Amino acid sequence: CASSRAGGPRGEQFF.

V is TRBV7-9 and J is TRBJ1-3; D gene unclear. V was trimmed by 1 base and J by 1 base, leaving 8 bases between them. Germline CDR1 and CDR2: SEHNR and FQNEAQ (reference sequence). CDR3 length equals 15 residues. CDR3 sequence: CASSLGAGSGNTIYF. The CDR3 DNA reads TGTGCCAGCAGCTTAGGTGCGGGGTCTGGAAACACCATATATTTT.